The present T cell receptor (beta chain) was sequenced within a study of regulatory T cells in long-lasting Graves disease. V dropped 4 bases and J dropped 2 bases, with 17 bases sitting between them. The CDR3 contains 16 residues. The V gene's germline CDR1 is MGHRA and CDR2 YSYEKL. The time point was: persistent/refractory GD, antithyroid drugs over 5 years with positive TRAb. PBMCs provided the RNA from which the TCR library was made. The TCR beta library used iRepertoire HTBI primers with Arm-PCR amplification of CDR3. TCRdb re-derived calls from the multiplex PCR reads in MiXCR, one entry per CDR3 protein. The sample includes 300,000 or so distinct CDR3 sequences, 15% to 20% of them seen just once.

The chain links TRBV4-1 to TRBJ1-1, with unresolved D. The sequenced sample was peripheral blood mononuclear cells (PBMCs), obtained when the disease was refractory, from a patient treated with antithyroid drugs. The sequence was collected from a female donor with Graves disease. The CDR3 region has the DNA TGCGCCAGCAGCCCGAGGGCAGAGGGAATCAACACTGAAGCTTTCTTT. Protein: CASSPRAEGINTEAFF.